The 29 T cell receptor beta chains in this list originate from one sample, sequenced in a study of breast tumors, draining lymph nodes, adjacent tissues. TCRdb fed the multiplex PCR reads into MiXCR, producing one record per CDR3 protein. The sample contains 200,000 or so distinct CDR3 sequences, around a third of which appear only once. Breast cancer patients provided tissue from their axillary draining lymph nodes. Sequencing was performed on axillary lymph node tissue. The source is a female donor with breast cancer. Some clones in this sample may be carry-over from other donors' samples.

Many counts were recorded for this clonotype. The genes are TRBV20-1 and TRBJ2-7; 11 positions agree with TRBD2. V shed 5 bases and J 7 bases; nucleotides not matched to a gene: 10. Per germline, CDR1 DFQATT and CDR2 SNEGSKA (reference sequence). The CDR3 sequence is 14 residues long. CDR3 in amino acids: CSAGTSGTRSEQYF. The CDR3 nucleotides read TGCAGTGCTGGGACTAGCGGTACCCGATCGGAGCAGTACTTC.

This clonotype was recorded only once. The V call is TRBV5-1, the J call TRBJ2-7; TRBD1 matches 10 bases. The CDR3 totals 15 residues. J gave up 6 bases and V 2 bases, and 8 bases lay outside the gene matches. Germline CDR1 reads SGHRS; CDR2 reads YFSETQ. CDR3 in amino acids: CASSLSGTGDVEQYF. Here the CDR3 DNA reads TGCGCCAGCAGCTTATCCGGGACAGGGGATGTCGAGCAGTACTTC.

V is TRBV12-3 or TRBV12-4 and J is TRBJ1-4, with D possibly TRBD1 on 6 matching bases. The CDR3 totals 14 residues. Trimming shortened V by 3 bases and J by 5 bases, and 10 bases separated the two germline ends. For the CDR3, the DNA is TGTGCCAGCAGTTTTTGGGGGGGCAATGAAAAACTGTTTTTT. Its protein product is CASSFWGGNEKLFF.

The table lists this clonotype with many counts. The J gene is TRBJ2-1, the V gene TRBV20-1; 8 nucleotides agree with TRBD2. The germline V gene has CDR1 DFQATT and CDR2 SNEGSKA (reference sequence). The length of the CDR3 is 13 residues. The CDR3 DNA reads TGCAGGCCAACTAGCGGCTCCTACAATGAGCAGTTCTTC. Protein sequence: CRPTSGSYNEQFF.

This clonotype showed up many times. The rearrangement uses TRBV5-1 and TRBJ2-7; 8 positions match TRBD1. Trimming took 5 bases from V and 5 from J; bases not matched to a gene: 9. Germline V gives CDR1 SGHRS, CDR2 YFSETQ. The CDR3 consists of 14 residues. The CDR3 DNA reads TGCGCCAGCAGACCCGAGACAGGGGAGGACGAGCAGTACTTC. Its translation: CASRPETGEDEQYF.

For this clonotype: This may arise from a read error, as a much more abundant clone is one base away. The chain employs TRBV6-2 or TRBV6-3 and TRBJ1-2; D unresolved. The CDR3 spans 14 residues. Germline V gives CDR1 MNHEY, CDR2 SVGEGT. The CDR3 sequence is CAGSSRQPPYGYTF. The DNA for the CDR3 is TGTGCCGGCAGTTCCCGACAACCCCCCTATGGCTACACCTTC.

This clonotype was counted only a few times. The chain joins TRBV11-3 to TRBJ2-7, with D uncertain. V was pared by 1 base and J by 3 bases, with 7 bases between. This CDR3 has 13 residues. Germline loops: CDR1 SGHNT, CDR2 YENEEA. CDR3 coding DNA: TGTGCCAGCAGCTTAGGAGTGGACTACGAGCAGTACTTC. Its protein product is CASSLGVDYEQYF.

There are many counts of this clonotype. The chain is built from TRBV5-1 and TRBJ2-3; D perhaps matches TRBD2 (7 bases). CDR3 length: 14 amino acids. CDR1 SGHRS and CDR2 YFSETQ come from the germline V gene. Trimming took off 4 bases at V and 3 bases at J, with 12 bases between the two ends. The CDR3: CASSVRGGTDTQYF. The CDR3 DNA sequence: TGCGCCAGCAGCGTCAGGGGAGGGACAGATACGCAGTATTTT.

This clonotype was seen ten or more times. The chain recombines TRBV9 with TRBJ1-2; maybe TRBD1 (5 bases). With 1 base removed from V and 6 bases from J, the gap between germline ends came to 19 bases. Germline V CDR1 and CDR2: SGDLS, YYNGEE. The CDR3 is made up of 16 amino acids. Written as DNA, the CDR3 is TGTGCCAGCAGCGTACGAGAGAGTACAGGAGCTGATGGCTACACCTTC. Encoded protein: CASSVRESTGADGYTF. The variable domain in full, completed from reference TRBV9 and TRBJ1-2, reads DSGVTQTPKHLITATGQRVTLRCSPRSGDLSVYWYQQSLDQGLQFLIQYYNGEERAKGNILERFSAQQFPDLHSELNLSSLELGDSALYFCASSVRESTGADGYTFGSGTRLTVV.

Regarding this clonotype: This may arise from a read error, as a much more abundant clone is one base away. The chain has TRBV20-1 and TRBJ2-5, with TRBD1 as a possible D gene (6 bases). The germline gives CDR1 DFQATT, CDR2 SNEGSKA (reference sequence). CDR3 length equals 11 residues. The CDR3 sequence: CSARDKKTQSF. CDR3 DNA sequence: TGCAGTGCAAGGGACAAAAAGACCCAGTCCTTC.

On this clonotype itself: Just one base apart from a much larger clone, this may be a read error. The J gene is TRBJ1-2, the V gene TRBV20-1; D gene ambiguous. Germline V gene sequence: CDR1 DFQATT, CDR2 SNEGSKA (reference sequence). The CDR3 runs 12 residues. The CDR3 DNA sequence: TGCAGTGCCTCGGGAGTGTACTATGGCTCCACCTTC. Translated, it gives CSASGVYYGSTF.

This clonotype was picked up many times. J is TRBJ2-7 and V is TRBV5-1; maybe TRBD1 (5 bases). Trimming left V 0 bases short and J 6 bases short, with 16 bases between. Germline CDR1 reads SGHRS; CDR2 reads YFSETQ. The CDR3 runs to 15 residues. The CDR3 DNA sequence: TGCGCCAGCAGCTTGGGTTGGGGCCAGCTTTCCGAGCAGTACTTC. Its protein is CASSLGWGQLSEQYF.

This clonotype has ten or more counts. The chain carries TRBV27 and TRBJ2-3; 11 positions agree with TRBD2. CDR3 size: 18 residues. V was clipped by 3 bases and J by 4 bases; unmatched bases: 12. Germline CDR1 reads MNHEY; CDR2 reads SMNVEV (reference sequence). CDR3 nucleotides: TGTGCCAGCAGTTTTGTAGCGGGAGGGCGCGGATTAGCAGATACGCAGTATTTT. Its protein is CASSFVAGGRGLADTQYF.

There are many counts of this clonotype. The conserved closing phenylalanine or tryptophan is absent in this CDR3, likely reflecting a read error. The rearrangement joins TRBV20-1 to TRBJ2-5; D call uncertain. In germline, CDR1 is DFQATT, CDR2 SNEGSKA (reference sequence). Trimming left V 5 bases short and J 3 bases short, with 7 bases between. The CDR3 runs to 11 residues. The CDR3 DNA is TGCAGTGCTGAGGTAGAAGAGACCCAGTACCTC. Protein product: CSAEVEETQYL.

This clonotype was counted many times. The rearrangement joins TRBV7-2 to TRBJ1-2; D not resolved. Trimming stripped 1 base from V and 6 bases from J, with 9 bases between. The CDR3 has 13 amino acids. Germline V gene lookup returns CDR1 SGHTA and CDR2 FQGNSA. CDR3 bases: TGTGCCAGCAGCTTAGTGCTTCCACATGGCTACACCTTC. Encoded protein: CASSLVLPHGYTF.

This clonotype occurred many times. This rearrangement joins TRBV5-1 to TRBJ1-2; D perhaps matches TRBD1 (6 bases). Trimming removed 4 bases at V and 4 bases at J, with 11 bases between. Germline CDR1 is SGHRS and CDR2 is YFSETQ. The CDR3 runs 13 residues. CDR3 DNA sequence: TGCGCCAGCAGCACCCTAGGGGGCTATGGCTACACCTTC. It specifies CASSTLGGYGYTF.

There are a few counts of this clonotype. This may be a read error, as it is one base from a much larger clone. The CDR3 region is CASSSPPVGAYEQYF. CDR3 DNA sequence: TGTGCCAGCAGTAGCCCGCCAGTTGGTGCCTACGAGCAGTACTTC. The V and J genes are TRBV12-3 or TRBV12-4 and TRBJ2-7; D remains ambiguous. The germline V and J ends were trimmed by 5 bases and 2 bases, with 16 bases remaining between them. The CDR3 consists of 15 residues.

Remarks on this clonotype: This may arise from a read error, as a much more abundant clone is one base away. V gene TRBV11-2 combines with J gene TRBJ2-5; D unclear. Germline-derived CDR1 and CDR2 are SGHAT and FQNNGV. The CDR3 loop spans 13 amino acids. The CDR3 protein is CASSSWYQATQYF. For the CDR3, the DNA is TGTGCCAGCAGCTCTTGGTACCAAGCGACCCAGTACTTC.

This clonotype was observed at least ten times. The genes are TRBV6-5 and TRBJ2-7; D is ambiguous. CDR1 and CDR2 from the germline V gene are MNHEY and SVGAGI. V lost 2 bases, J lost 2 bases, and 13 bases lay in between. This CDR3 has 15 residues. The chain's CDR3 is CASSYGDTTAYEQYF. CDR3 nucleotides: TGTGCCAGCAGTTACGGCGACACGACCGCCTACGAGCAGTACTTC.

V and J are TRBV15 and TRBJ2-7; TRBD1 matches 12 bases. From germline, CDR1 is LNHNV and CDR2 YYDKDF (reference sequence). V gave up 0 bases and J gave up 6 bases; unmatched junction bases: 3. This CDR3 is built from 15 residues. CDR3 loop: CATSRDRDRGLEQYF. The CDR3 bases are TGTGCCACCAGCAGAGATAGGGACAGGGGGCTCGAGCAGTACTTC.

This clonotype was seen many times. The chain carries TRBV3-1 and TRBJ1-6; no firm D call. V lost 4 bases, J lost 6 bases, and 13 bases lay in between. Germline V gene data show CDR1 as LGHDT and CDR2 as YNNKEL (reference sequence). The length of the CDR3 is 15 residues. CDR3 region: CASSLSSSFNSPLHF. Here the CDR3 DNA reads TGTGCCAGCAGCCTCTCGTCCTCTTTTAATTCACCCCTCCACTTT. The full variable domain, its missing parts supplied by reference TRBV3-1 and TRBJ1-6, is DTAVSQTPKYLVTQMGNDKSIKCEQNLGHDTMYWYKQDSKKFLKIMFSYNNKELIINETVPNRFSPKSPDKAHLNLHINSLELGDSAVYFCASSLSSSFNSPLHFGNGTRLTVT.

The sample holds many counts of this clonotype. This chain joins TRBV7-9 and TRBJ2-1, with TRBD2 identical over 7 bases. This CDR3 has 14 amino acids. Per germline, CDR1 SEHNR and CDR2 FQNEAQ (reference sequence). Unmatched junction bases numbered 10, after V lost 4 bases and J lost 10 bases. The CDR3 region is CASSSSTSSWEQFF. In DNA, the CDR3 is TGTGCCAGCAGCTCGTCGACTAGCAGCTGGGAGCAGTTCTTC.

This clonotype was detected many times. The chain links TRBV6-2 or TRBV6-3 to TRBJ2-2, with TRBD2 matching over 9 bases. This CDR3 has 17 amino acids. The V gene end was trimmed by 0 bases and the J gene end by 5 bases; junction bases not matched to a gene: 7. Germline CDR1 reads MNHEY; CDR2 reads SVGEGT. CDR3 nucleotides: TGTGCCAGCAGTTACTCGATAATAGCGGGAGAGACCGGGGAGCTGTTTTTT. It translates to CASSYSIIAGETGELFF.

This clonotype appeared many times. CDR3 protein: CASSPSKPSNQPQHF. The CDR3 coding sequence is TGCGCCAGCAGCCCCTCGAAGCCTAGCAATCAGCCCCAGCATTTT. This chain joins TRBV5-1 and TRBJ1-5; no clear D. The V gene's germline CDR1 is SGHRS and CDR2 YFSETQ. CDR3 length: 15 amino acids. V was cut by 4 bases and J by 0 bases, with 11 bases left in between.

This clonotype has just a few counts. The V and J genes are TRBV12-3 or TRBV12-4 and TRBJ1-6, with a possible D match to TRBD1 (6 bases). Trimming left V 4 bases short and J 0 bases short, with 22 bases between. The CDR3 loop spans 20 amino acids. The CDR3 sequence: CASSSGGGPPDFSYNSPLHF. CDR3 sequence (DNA): TGTGCCAGCAGTTCGGGGGGGGGGCCACCTGATTTCTCCTATAATTCACCCCTCCACTTT.

This clonotype occurred many times. V and J are TRBV4-2 and TRBJ2-7; 9 bases align to TRBD2. Looked up from germline, CDR1 is LGHNA and CDR2 is YNFKEQ. The V and J ends lost 2 bases and 9 bases, in that order; junction bases with no gene match: 5. The CDR3 loop spans 13 amino acids. CDR3 nucleotides: TGTGCCAGCAGCCAATATACTAGCGGGCGGCAGTACTTC. Protein product: CASSQYTSGRQYF.

This clonotype was found many times. The chain combines TRBV4-2 with TRBJ2-1; D gene ambiguous. Per the germline V gene, CDR1 is LGHNA and CDR2 is YNFKEQ. The CDR3 length is 16 residues. The V and J ends lost 0 bases and 0 bases respectively, with 9 bases between them. The CDR3 loop is CASSQEPGSSYNEQFF. CDR3 nucleotide sequence: TGTGCCAGCAGCCAAGAGCCTGGCAGCTCCTACAATGAGCAGTTCTTC.

The chain uses TRBV11-2 and TRBJ1-1, with D perhaps matching TRBD1 (6 bases). Trimming cost V 2 bases and J 11 bases, with 12 bases left between them. The CDR3 consists of 12 residues. Germline V gene data show CDR1 as SGHAT and CDR2 as FQNNGV. The CDR3 loop is CASSLREGGAFF. The CDR3 DNA sequence: TGTGCCAGCAGCTTAAGGGAGGGGGGGGCTTTCTTT. The full variable domain, completed using reference TRBV11-2 and TRBJ1-1, is EAGVAQSPRYKIIEKRQSVAFWCNPISGHATLYWYQQILGQGPKLLIQFQNNGVVDDSQLPKDRFSAERLKGVDSTLKIQPAKLEDSAVYLCASSLREGGAFFGQGTRLTVV.

The sample holds many counts of this clonotype. The chain carries TRBV27 and TRBJ2-3; TRBD2 matches at 7 bases. Germline loops: CDR1 MNHEY, CDR2 SMNVEV (reference sequence). This CDR3 has 12 amino acids. The V and J ends lost 7 bases and 8 bases, in that order; junction bases with no gene match: 6. The chain's CDR3 is CASNGDYGTQYF. The CDR3 nucleotides are TGTGCCAGCAACGGGGACTACGGTACGCAGTATTTT.